Listed below are T cell receptor beta chains from one sample, sequenced in a study of blood T cell repertoires in COVID-19. Method: immunoSEQ multiplex PCR; TCRdb's copy keeps in-frame clones and lacks some. The table includes about 100,000 clones, around four fifths detected once. The sample taken for sequencing was peripheral blood. These receptors originate from a man in his 70s with active or convalescent COVID-19. Both conserved end residues are part of each CDR3. D genes are given only for firm matches. Only some rows state a clone size, as once, few, many or a class for expanded clones.

- | TRBD1 | TRBJ1-4 | TRBV30 | TGTGCCTGGTCGAGGGGACAGGGTTCTACTAATGAAAAACTGTTTTTT | CAWSRGQGSTNEKLFF
- | - | TRBJ2-7 | TRBV13 | TGTGCCAGCGTGGGGGGAGGAAACTCCTACGAGCAGTACTTC | CASVGGGNSYEQYF
- | TRBD1 | TRBJ1-2 | TRBV25-1 | TGTGCCAGCAGTGTTGGACAGGGCTACGGCTACACCTTC | CASSVGQGYGYTF
- | TRBD1 | TRBJ1-5 | TRBV18 | TGTGCCAGCTCACTAACGACAGGGGTGGGCAATCAGCCCCAGCATTTT | CASSLTTGVGNQPQHF
few | TRBD1 | TRBJ2-5 | TRBV18 | TGTGCCAGCTCACCCGGGACAGGGGTCGTCTTCGGGGAGACCCAGTACTTC | CASSPGTGVVFGETQYF
- | TRBD1 | TRBJ2-7 | TRBV11-2 | TGTGCCAGCAGCGCGGGAGTGGGGACAGGGGACTACGAGCAGTACTTC | CASSAGVGTGDYEQYF
- | - | TRBJ1-1 | TRBV30 | TGTGCCTGGAGTGTACAATCAGAAGCTTTCTTT | CAWSVQSEAFF
- | - | TRBJ1-4 | TRBV15 | TGTGCCACCAGCAGTAGGACAGCGTCTAATGAAAAACTGTTTTTT | CATSSRTASNEKLFF
- | TRBD1 | TRBJ2-3 | TRBV27 | TGTGCCAGCAGTTTACTCTTTGGGGGACAGGGGGCAGATACGCAGTATTTT | CASSLLFGGQGADTQYF
- | TRBD1 | TRBJ2-7 | TRBV5-1 | TGCGCCAGCAGTTATCAGGGGGAAGCCTACGAGCAGTACTTC | CASSYQGEAYEQYF
- | TRBD1 | TRBJ2-3 | TRBV7-2 | TGTGCCAGCAGCTCTCGGACAGGGGGGACAGATACGCAGTATTTT | CASSSRTGGTDTQYF
- | - | TRBJ2-3 | TRBV6-1 | TGTGCCAGCAGTGAACTTGGCTCGGGATTCGCAGATACGCAGTATTTT | CASSELGSGFADTQYF
many | - | TRBJ1-6 | TRBV6-1 | TGTGCCAGCAGTGATTCAGGGGATAATTCACCCCTCCACTTT | CASSDSGDNSPLHF
- | - | TRBJ1-6 | TRBV4-3 | TGCGCCAGCAGCCCATCGGGAGGGCTTGGTAATTCACCCCTCCACTTT | CASSPSGGLGNSPLHF
- | TRBD2 | TRBJ2-3 | TRBV9 | TGTGCCAGCAGCCCCACCCCTAGCGGGGGCACAGATACGCAGTATTTT | CASSPTPSGGTDTQYF
- | TRBD2 | TRBJ2-7 | TRBV9 | TGTGCCAGCAGCAACCCGGGTCGGGGGGACGAGCAGTACTTC | CASSNPGRGDEQYF
- | - | TRBJ2-5 | TRBV6-2/TRBV6-3 | TGTGCCAGCAGCCGCCCGGGACTGGGGATGGAGACCCAGTACTTC | CASSRPGLGMETQYF
once | - | TRBJ1-4 | TRBV27 | TGTGCCAGCAGTTTGGAACAGAGTGAAAAACTGTTTTTT | CASSLEQSEKLFF
- | TRBD2 | TRBJ2-1 | TRBV5-1 | TGCGCCAGCAGCTTTCCTACTAGCGGGAGTAACAATGAGCAGTTCTTC | CASSFPTSGSNNEQFF
once | - | TRBJ2-7 | TRBV7-8 | TGTGCCAGCAGCTTTGGAAACCTGGACACACCTTACGAGCAGTACTTC | CASSFGNLDTPYEQYF
- | - | TRBJ1-1 | TRBV29-1 | TGCAGCGTTGGGGGCCGCCGAGTGAACACTGAAGCTTTCTTT | CSVGGRRVNTEAFF
- | TRBD1 | TRBJ2-3 | TRBV10-2 | TGCGCCAGTTTGACAGGGGGCCCAGATACGCAGTATTTT | CASLTGGPDTQYF
- | TRBD1 | TRBJ1-2 | TRBV30 | TGTGCCTGGTACCTACCGACAGGGGGCGGCTATGGCTACACCTTC | CAWYLPTGGGYGYTF
- | TRBD1 | TRBJ2-5 | TRBV7-2 | TGTGCCAGCAGCTTAGCCCACAGGGGAGCACGGACCCAGTACTTC | CASSLAHRGARTQYF
- | - | TRBJ2-1 | TRBV6-2/TRBV6-3 | TGTGCCAGCAGTTACGGTACGGGAGCACTCTACAATGAGCAGTTCTTC | CASSYGTGALYNEQFF
- | TRBD2 | TRBJ2-7 | TRBV3-1/TRBV3-2 | TGTGCCACTTCGGGGGGGCACGAGCAGTACTTC | CATSGGHEQYF
once | TRBD2 | TRBJ2-7 | TRBV20-1 | TGCAGTGCTAGTACTAGCGGGAGGGCGGGCGAGCAGTACTTC | CSASTSGRAGEQYF
- | - | TRBJ1-5 | TRBV3-1/TRBV3-2 | TGTGCCAGCAGCCAAGAAAGGAGGGAAGGAAGCAATCAGCCCCAGCATTTT | CASSQERREGSNQPQHF
- | - | TRBJ1-1 | TRBV3-1/TRBV3-2 | TGTGCCAGCAGCCCCCAGGAGGATGGGATCACTGAAGCTTTCTTT | CASSPQEDGITEAFF
- | - | TRBJ1-4 | TRBV9 | TGTGCCAGCAGCCCCCCGGGGGGCGCATCAGAAAAACTGTTTTTT | CASSPPGGASEKLFF
- | TRBD2 | TRBJ2-7 | TRBV7-2 | TGTGCCAGCAGCTTACCTAGCGGGGGGGTGTCCTACGAGCAGTACTTC | CASSLPSGGVSYEQYF
- | TRBD2 | TRBJ2-7 | TRBV6-5 | TGTGCCAGCCCCCCGACTAGCGGGAGAGGCGAGCAGTACTTC | CASPPTSGRGEQYF
- | - | TRBJ1-1 | TRBV6-2/TRBV6-3 | TGTGCCAGCAGTTACTCGAGGGGAGCGGGGACTGAAGCTTTCTTT | CASSYSRGAGTEAFF
- | - | TRBJ2-3 | TRBV30 | TGTGCCTGGAGTGGCTACACAGATACGCAGTATTTT | CAWSGYTDTQYF
once | - | TRBJ1-1 | TRBV7-6 | TGTGCCAGCAGCCTTTCTAGAGCGAACACTGAAGCTTTCTTT | CASSLSRANTEAFF
- | - | TRBJ2-3 | TRBV12-3/TRBV12-4 | TGTGCCAGCAGGTTGGGGCAGACGCAGTATTTT | CASRLGQTQYF
- | - | TRBJ1-1 | TRBV28 | TGTGCCAGCAATAACAGGCTTGGGGACACTGAAGCTTTCTTT | CASNNRLGDTEAFF
- | TRBD2 | TRBJ2-7 | TRBV4-3 | TGCGCCAGCAGCACCGGGACTAGCGGGTTCGAGCAGTACTTC | CASSTGTSGFEQYF
- | - | TRBJ2-2 | TRBV3-1/TRBV3-2 | TGTGCCAGCAGCCCCCCACAGGGCACCGGGGAGCTGTTTTTT | CASSPPQGTGELFF
- | - | TRBJ1-6 | TRBV19 | TGTGCCAGTAGTGAGCGGGGATCCAATTCACCCCTCCACTTT | CASSERGSNSPLHF
- | - | TRBJ1-1 | TRBV2 | TGTGCCACCAAGGTGGGCAGTACTGAAGCTTTCTTT | CATKVGSTEAFF
- | - | TRBJ1-4 | TRBV18 | TGTGCCAGCTCACCGCCGGGGTGGAACGATGAAAAACTGTTTTTT | CASSPPGWNDEKLFF
few | TRBD1 | TRBJ2-2 | TRBV27 | TGTGCCAGCGGGGGAGGGACAGGGGGTTCCGGGGAGCTGTTTTTT | CASGGGTGGSGELFF
- | - | TRBJ1-2 | TRBV27 | TGTGCCAGCAGTTTCGGCCTCAGGGAAATCTACACCTTC | CASSFGLREIYTF
- | TRBD2 | TRBJ2-1 | TRBV6-4 | TGTGCCAGCAGTGAGGCCGGGACTAGCGGCCACAATGAGCAGTTCTTC | CASSEAGTSGHNEQFF
- | - | TRBJ1-5 | TRBV19 | TGTGCCAGTAGTATAGGCGCAAACGGGCCCGGGGACAATCAGCCCCAGCATTTT | CASSIGANGPGDNQPQHF
- | - | TRBJ2-1 | TRBV13 | TGTGCCAGCAGCTCGCCGGACTTGCCTTACAATGAGCAGTTCTTC | CASSSPDLPYNEQFF
- | TRBD1 | TRBJ1-1 | TRBV9 | TGTGCCAGCAGCCTCCGACAGGGCGGAAGCACTGAAGCTTTCTTT | CASSLRQGGSTEAFF
- | TRBD1 | TRBJ1-4 | TRBV28 | TGTGCCAGCAGTTTCGTTCAGGGCAGGGGGAGAGAAAAACTGTTTTTT | CASSFVQGRGREKLFF
- | - | TRBJ2-7 | TRBV15 | TGTGCCACCAGCAGAGATGATAGCGGAACCTACGAGCAGTACTTC | CATSRDDSGTYEQYF
- | - | TRBJ1-5 | TRBV24-1 | TGTGCCACCAGTGCAGGGAGGAGGAGCAATCAGCCCCAGCATTTT | CATSAGRRSNQPQHF
- | - | TRBJ1-2 | TRBV18 | TGTGCCAGCTCCCTAGACAGAGCTAACTATGGCTACACCTTC | CASSLDRANYGYTF
- | - | TRBJ1-4 | TRBV15 | TGTGCCACCAGCAGAGCTGTAGGGGTTGGTGAAAAACTGTTTTTT | CATSRAVGVGEKLFF
- | TRBD2 | TRBJ2-3 | TRBV10-3 | TGTGCCATCAGCACTAGCGCCGAATGGTATTTT | CAISTSAEWYF
- | TRBD1 | TRBJ2-1 | TRBV18 | TGTGCCAGCTCACCACAGGACAGGGGGTTCTCCTACAATGAGCAGTTCTTC | CASSPQDRGFSYNEQFF
few | - | TRBJ1-1 | TRBV19 | TGTGCCAGTAGTACCTCAGGGGCGTGGGGGAGTACTGAAGCTTTCTTT | CASSTSGAWGSTEAFF
- | - | TRBJ2-7 | TRBV18 | TGTGCCAGCTCACCACCGAGCAGGGGAGTTCGAGAGCAGTACTTC | CASSPPSRGVREQYF
- | - | TRBJ1-1 | TRBV7-2 | TGTGCCAGCAGCTTACAGGGGTTTAACACTGAAGCTTTCTTT | CASSLQGFNTEAFF
- | TRBD2 | TRBJ2-7 | TRBV7-9 | TGTGCCAGCAGCTTAGCGCTTGGGCTAGCGGACTCCTACGAGCAGTACTTC | CASSLALGLADSYEQYF